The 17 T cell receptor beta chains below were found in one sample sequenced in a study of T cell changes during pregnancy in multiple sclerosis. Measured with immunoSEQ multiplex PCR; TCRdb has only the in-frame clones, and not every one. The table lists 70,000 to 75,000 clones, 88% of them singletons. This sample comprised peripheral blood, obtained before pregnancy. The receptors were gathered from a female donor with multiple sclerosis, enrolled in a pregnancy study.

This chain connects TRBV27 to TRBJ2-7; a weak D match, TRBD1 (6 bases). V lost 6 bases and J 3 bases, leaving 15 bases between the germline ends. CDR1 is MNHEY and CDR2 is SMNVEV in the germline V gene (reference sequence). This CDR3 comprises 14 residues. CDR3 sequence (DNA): TGTGCCAGCAGCCCAGACAGGATGCACTACGAGCAGTACTTC. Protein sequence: CASSPDRMHYEQYF.

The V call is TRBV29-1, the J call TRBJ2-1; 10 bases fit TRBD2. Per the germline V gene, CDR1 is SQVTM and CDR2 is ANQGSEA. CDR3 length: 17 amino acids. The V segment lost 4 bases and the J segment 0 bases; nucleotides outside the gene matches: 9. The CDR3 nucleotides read TGCAGCGTTGTGGGGACTAGCGCCTCCCACTCCTACAATGAGCAGTTCTTC. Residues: CSVVGTSASHSYNEQFF.

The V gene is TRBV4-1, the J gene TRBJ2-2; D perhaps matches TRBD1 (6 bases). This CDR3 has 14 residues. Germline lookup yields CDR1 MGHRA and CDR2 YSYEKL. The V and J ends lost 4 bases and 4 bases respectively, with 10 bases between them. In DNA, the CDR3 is TGCGCCAGCAGCCCAGGACAGACCACCGGGGAGCTGTTTTTT. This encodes CASSPGQTTGELFF.

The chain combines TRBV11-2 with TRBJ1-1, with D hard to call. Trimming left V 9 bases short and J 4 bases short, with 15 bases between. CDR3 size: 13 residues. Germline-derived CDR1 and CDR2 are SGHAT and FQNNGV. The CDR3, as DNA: TGTGCCAGTTCCGAGGGCGTAGGCACTGAAGCTTTCTTT. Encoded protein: CASSEGVGTEAFF.

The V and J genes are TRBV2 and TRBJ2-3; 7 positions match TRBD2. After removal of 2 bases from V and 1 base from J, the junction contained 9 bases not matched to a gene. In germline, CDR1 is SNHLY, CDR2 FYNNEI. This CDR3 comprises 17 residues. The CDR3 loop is CASSERVGLAGTDTQYF. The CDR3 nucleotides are TGTGCCAGCAGTGAAAGAGTCGGTCTAGCGGGCACAGATACGCAGTATTTT.

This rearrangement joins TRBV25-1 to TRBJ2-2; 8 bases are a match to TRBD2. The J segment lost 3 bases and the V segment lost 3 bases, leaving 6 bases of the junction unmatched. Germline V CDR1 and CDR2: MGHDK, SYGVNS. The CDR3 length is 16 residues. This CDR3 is CASSEHGGDDTGELFF. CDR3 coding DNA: TGTGCCAGCAGTGAGCACGGGGGGGATGACACCGGGGAGCTGTTTTTT.

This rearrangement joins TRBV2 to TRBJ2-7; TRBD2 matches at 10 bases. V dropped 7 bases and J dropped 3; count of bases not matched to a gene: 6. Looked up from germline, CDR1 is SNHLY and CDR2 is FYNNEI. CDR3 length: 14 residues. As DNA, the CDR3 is TGTGCCAGCATGGGACTAGCGAGCTACTACGAGCAGTACTTC. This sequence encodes CASMGLASYYEQYF.

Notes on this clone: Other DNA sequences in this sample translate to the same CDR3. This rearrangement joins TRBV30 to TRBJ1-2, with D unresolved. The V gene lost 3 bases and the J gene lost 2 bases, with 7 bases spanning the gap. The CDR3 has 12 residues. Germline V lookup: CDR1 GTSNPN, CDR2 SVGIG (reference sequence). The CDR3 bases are TGTGCCTGGAGCGAGAGGAACTATGGCTACACCTTC. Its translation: CAWSERNYGYTF.

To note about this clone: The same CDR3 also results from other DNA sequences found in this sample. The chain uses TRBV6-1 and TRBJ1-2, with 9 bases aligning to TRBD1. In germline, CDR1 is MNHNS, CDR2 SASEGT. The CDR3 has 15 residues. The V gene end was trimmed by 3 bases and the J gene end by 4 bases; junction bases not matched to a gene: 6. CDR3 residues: CASSEGGQGRYGYTF. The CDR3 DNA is TGTGCCAGCAGTGAGGGGGGACAGGGACGCTATGGCTACACCTTC.

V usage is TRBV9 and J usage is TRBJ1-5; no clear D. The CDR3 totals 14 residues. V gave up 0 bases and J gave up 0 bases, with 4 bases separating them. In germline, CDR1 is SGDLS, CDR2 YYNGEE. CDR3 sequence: CASSVGRSNQPQHF. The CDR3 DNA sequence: TGTGCCAGCAGCGTAGGTCGTAGCAATCAGCCCCAGCATTTT.

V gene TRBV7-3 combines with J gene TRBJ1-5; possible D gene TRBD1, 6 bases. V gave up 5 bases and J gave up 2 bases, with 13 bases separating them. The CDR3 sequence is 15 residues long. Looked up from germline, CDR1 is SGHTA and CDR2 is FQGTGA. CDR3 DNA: TGTGCCAGCAGCGAGGGGGGGGGCGGCAATCAGCCCCAGCATTTT. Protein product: CASSEGGGGNQPQHF.

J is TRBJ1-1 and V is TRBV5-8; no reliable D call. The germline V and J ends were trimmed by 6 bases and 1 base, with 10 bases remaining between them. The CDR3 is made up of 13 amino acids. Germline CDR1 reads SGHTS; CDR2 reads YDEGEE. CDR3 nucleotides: TGTGCCAGCACCTGGGCGGGGAACACTGAAGCTTTCTTT. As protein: CASTWAGNTEAFF.

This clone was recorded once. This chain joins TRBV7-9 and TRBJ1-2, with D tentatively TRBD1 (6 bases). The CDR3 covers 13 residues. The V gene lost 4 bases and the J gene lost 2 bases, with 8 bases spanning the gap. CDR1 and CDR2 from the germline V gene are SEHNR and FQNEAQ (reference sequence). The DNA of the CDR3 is TGTGCCAGCAGCTCCGGACAGAACTATGGCTACACCTTC. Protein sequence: CASSSGQNYGYTF.

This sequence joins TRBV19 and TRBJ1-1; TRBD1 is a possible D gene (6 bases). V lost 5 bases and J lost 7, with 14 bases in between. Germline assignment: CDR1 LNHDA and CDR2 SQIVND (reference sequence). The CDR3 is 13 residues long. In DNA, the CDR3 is TGTGCCAGTAGTTCGCCGGGACATGGTGAAGCTTTCTTT. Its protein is CASSSPGHGEAFF.

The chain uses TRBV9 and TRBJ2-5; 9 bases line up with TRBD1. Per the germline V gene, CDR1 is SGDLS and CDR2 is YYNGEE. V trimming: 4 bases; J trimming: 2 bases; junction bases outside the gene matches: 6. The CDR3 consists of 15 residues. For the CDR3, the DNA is TGTGCCAGCAGCCCCGGGACAGGGACGCAAGAGACCCAGTACTTC. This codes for CASSPGTGTQETQYF. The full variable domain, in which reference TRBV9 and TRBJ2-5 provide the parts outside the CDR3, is DSGVTQTPKHLITATGQRVTLRCSPRSGDLSVYWYQQSLDQGLQFLIQYYNGEERAKGNILERFSAQQFPDLHSELNLSSLELGDSALYFCASSPGTGTQETQYFGPGTRLLVL.

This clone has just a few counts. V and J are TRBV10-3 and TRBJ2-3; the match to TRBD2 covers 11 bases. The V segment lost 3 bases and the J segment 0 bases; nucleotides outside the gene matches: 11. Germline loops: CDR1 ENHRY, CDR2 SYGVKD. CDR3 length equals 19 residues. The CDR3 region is CAISDPKASGGSSTDTQYF. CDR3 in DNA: TGTGCCATCAGTGACCCGAAGGCTAGCGGGGGGTCTAGCACAGATACGCAGTATTTT.

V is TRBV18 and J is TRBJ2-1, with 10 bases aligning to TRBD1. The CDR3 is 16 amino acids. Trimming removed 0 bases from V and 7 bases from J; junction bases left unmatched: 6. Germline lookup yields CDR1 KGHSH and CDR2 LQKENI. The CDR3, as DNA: TGTGCCAGCTCACCACCGGGACAGGGGAGAAGAAATGAGCAGTTCTTC. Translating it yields CASSPPGQGRRNEQFF.